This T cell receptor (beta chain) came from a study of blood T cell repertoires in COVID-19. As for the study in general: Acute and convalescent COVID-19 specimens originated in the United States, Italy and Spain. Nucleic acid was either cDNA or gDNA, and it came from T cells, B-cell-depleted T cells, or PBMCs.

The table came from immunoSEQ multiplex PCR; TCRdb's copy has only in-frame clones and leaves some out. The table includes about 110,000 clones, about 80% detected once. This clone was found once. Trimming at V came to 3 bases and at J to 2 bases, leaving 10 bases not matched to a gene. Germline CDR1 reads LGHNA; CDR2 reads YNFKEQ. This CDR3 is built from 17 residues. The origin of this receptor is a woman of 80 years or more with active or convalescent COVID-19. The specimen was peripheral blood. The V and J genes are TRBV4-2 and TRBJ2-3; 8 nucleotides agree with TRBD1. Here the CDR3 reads CASSHLQGTGHTDTQYF. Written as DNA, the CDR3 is TGTGCCAGCAGCCATTTGCAAGGGACAGGCCACACAGATACGCAGTATTTT.